Each of the 3 T cell receptor beta chains below was sequenced from the same sample in a study of T cells in Graves' hyperthyroidism and ophthalmopathy. RNA transcripts provided the source from which TCR beta CDR3 regions were amplified. HTBI primers were used for first-round RT-PCR of the TCR CDR3. Each CDR3 protein is one row after TCRdb ran MiXCR on the multiplex PCR reads. This repertoire shows approximately 420,000 distinct CDR3 sequences, more than 12% found once; its top ten account for about 30%. Source material: blood. Receptor source: a woman aged 25 to 39 with Graves' hyperthyroidism.

This clonotype occurred many times. V is TRBV2 and J is TRBJ1-5, with 9 bases that match TRBD1. Germline lookup yields CDR1 SNHLY and CDR2 FYNNEI. The CDR3 is 14 amino acids. Trimming took 8 bases from V and 4 from J; bases not matched to a gene: 6. CDR3 sequence reads: CASSPDRGNQPQHF. CDR3 nucleotide sequence: TGTGCCAGCTCACCGGACAGGGGAAATCAGCCCCAGCATTTT.

The V gene is TRBV10-3, the J gene TRBJ1-4; TRBD1 agrees at 9 bases. The ends lost 6 bases at V and 4 bases at J; junction bases unmatched: 12. Germline CDR1 reads ENHRY; CDR2 reads SYGVKD. CDR3 length: 17 residues. The CDR3 DNA is TGTGCCATCAGAGCCGGGACAGGGACTGCTCTTAATGAAAAACTGTTTTTT. Translated, it gives CAIRAGTGTALNEKLFF.

The gene calls are TRBV7-2 and TRBJ1-1, with 7 bases fitting TRBD1. The V and J ends lost 4 bases and 1 base, in that order; junction bases with no gene match: 3. The germline V gene has CDR1 SGHTA and CDR2 FQGNSA. This CDR3 region has 14 residues. CDR3 DNA: TGTGCCAGCAGCTCACAGGGGCGGAACACTGAAGCTTTCTTT. Translating gives CASSSQGRNTEAFF.